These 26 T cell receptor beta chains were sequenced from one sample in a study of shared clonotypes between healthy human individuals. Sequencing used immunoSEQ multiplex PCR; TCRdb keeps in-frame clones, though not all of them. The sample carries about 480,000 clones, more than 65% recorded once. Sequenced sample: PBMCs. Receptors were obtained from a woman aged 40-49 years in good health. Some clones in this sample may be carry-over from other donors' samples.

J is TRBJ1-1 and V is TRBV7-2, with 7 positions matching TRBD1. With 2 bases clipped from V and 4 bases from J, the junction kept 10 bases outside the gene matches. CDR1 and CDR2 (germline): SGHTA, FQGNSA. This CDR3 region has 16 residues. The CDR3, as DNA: TGTGCCAGCAGCTTATTATATGGTCAGGGGGGCACTGAAGCTTTCTTT. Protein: CASSLLYGQGGTEAFF. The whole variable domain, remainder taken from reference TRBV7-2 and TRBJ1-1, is GAGVSQSPSNKVTEKGKDVELRCDPISGHTALYWYRQSLGQGLEFLIYFQGNSAPDKSGLPSDRFSAERTGGSVSTLTIQRTQQEDSAVYLCASSLLYGQGGTEAFFGQGTRLTVV.

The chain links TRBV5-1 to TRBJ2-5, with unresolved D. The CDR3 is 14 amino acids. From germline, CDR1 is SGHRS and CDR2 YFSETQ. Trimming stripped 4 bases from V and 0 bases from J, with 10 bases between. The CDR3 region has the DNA TGCGCCAGCAGCCCCACAGCGTACCAAGAGACCCAGTACTTC. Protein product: CASSPTAYQETQYF.

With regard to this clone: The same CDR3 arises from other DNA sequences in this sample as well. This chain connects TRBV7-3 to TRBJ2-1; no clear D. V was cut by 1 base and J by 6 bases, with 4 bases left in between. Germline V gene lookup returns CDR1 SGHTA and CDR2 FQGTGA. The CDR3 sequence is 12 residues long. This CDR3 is CASSLSGNEQFF. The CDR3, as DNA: TGTGCCAGCAGCTTAAGTGGCAATGAGCAGTTCTTC.

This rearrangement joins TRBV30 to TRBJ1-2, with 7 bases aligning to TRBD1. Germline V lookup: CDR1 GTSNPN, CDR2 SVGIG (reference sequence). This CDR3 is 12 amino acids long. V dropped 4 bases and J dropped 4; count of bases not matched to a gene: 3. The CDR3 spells CAWTGGTYGYTF. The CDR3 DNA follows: TGTGCCTGGACAGGGGGAACCTATGGCTACACCTTC.

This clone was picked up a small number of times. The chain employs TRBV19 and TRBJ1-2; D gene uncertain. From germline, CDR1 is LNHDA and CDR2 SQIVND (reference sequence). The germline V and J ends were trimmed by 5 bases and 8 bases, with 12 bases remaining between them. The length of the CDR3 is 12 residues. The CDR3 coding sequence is TGTGCCAGTAGTCCCAGACGGTCCGGCTACACCTTC. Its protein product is CASSPRRSGYTF.

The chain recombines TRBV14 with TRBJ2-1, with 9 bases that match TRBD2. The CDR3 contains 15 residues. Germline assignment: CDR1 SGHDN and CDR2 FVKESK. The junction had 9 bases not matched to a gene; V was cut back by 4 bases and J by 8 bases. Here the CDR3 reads CASSPRIAGVDEQFF. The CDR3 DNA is TGTGCCAGCAGCCCCCGGATAGCGGGAGTGGATGAGCAGTTCTTC.

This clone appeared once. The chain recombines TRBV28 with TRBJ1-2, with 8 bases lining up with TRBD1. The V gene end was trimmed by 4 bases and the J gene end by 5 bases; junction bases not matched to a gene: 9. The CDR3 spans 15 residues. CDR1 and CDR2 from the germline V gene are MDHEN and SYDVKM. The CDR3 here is CASSYPGGAVYGYTF. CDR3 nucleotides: TGTGCCAGCAGTTATCCAGGGGGCGCAGTATATGGCTACACCTTC.

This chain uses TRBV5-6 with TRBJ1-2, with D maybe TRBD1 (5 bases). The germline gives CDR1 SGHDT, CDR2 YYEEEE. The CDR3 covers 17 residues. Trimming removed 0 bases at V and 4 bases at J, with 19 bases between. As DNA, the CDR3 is TGTGCCAGCAGCTTGGCCGGGACGGAATTCCAGTTCTATGGCTACACCTTC. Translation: CASSLAGTEFQFYGYTF.

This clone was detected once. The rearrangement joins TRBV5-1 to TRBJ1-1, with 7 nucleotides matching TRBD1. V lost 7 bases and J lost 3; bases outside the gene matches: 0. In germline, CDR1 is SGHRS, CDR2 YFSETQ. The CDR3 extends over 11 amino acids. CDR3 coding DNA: TGCGCCAGCGGGACAGACACTGAAGCTTTCTTT. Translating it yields CASGTDTEAFF.

The CDR3 sequence: CASRAQGAYEQYF. CDR3 sequence (DNA): TGCGCCAGCAGAGCACAGGGGGCCTACGAGCAGTACTTC. The rearrangement joins TRBV5-1 to TRBJ2-7; 8 bases fit TRBD1. The CDR3 has 13 amino acids. Germline CDR1 and CDR2: SGHRS and YFSETQ. Germline trimming cut 5 bases from V and 2 bases from J; bases unmatched to any gene: 3.

In nucleotides, the CDR3 is TGTGCCAGCAGCCAAGAGTCGAGTGCCTCCTACGAGCAGTACTTC. This sequence encodes CASSQESSASYEQYF. The genes are TRBV14 and TRBJ2-7; D gene unclear. The CDR3 extends over 15 amino acids. V lost 0 bases, J lost 0 bases, and 9 bases lay in between. Germline V CDR1 and CDR2: SGHDN, FVKESK.

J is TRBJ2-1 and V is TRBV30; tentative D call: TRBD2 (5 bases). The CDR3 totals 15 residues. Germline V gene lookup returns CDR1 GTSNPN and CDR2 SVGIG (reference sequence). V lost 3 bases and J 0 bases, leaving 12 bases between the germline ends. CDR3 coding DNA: TGTGCCTGGAGCTCACTAGAAGTCTCCTACAATGAGCAGTTCTTC. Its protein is CAWSSLEVSYNEQFF.

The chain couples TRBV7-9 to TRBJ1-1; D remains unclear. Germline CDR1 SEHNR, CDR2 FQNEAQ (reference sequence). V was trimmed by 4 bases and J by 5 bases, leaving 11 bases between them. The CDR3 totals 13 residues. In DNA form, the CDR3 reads TGTGCCAGCAGCTCCACCCGAGAGACTGAAGCTTTCTTT. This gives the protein CASSSTRETEAFF.

The CDR3 spells CVVGGALGTYEQYF. The CDR3 coding sequence is TGTGTCGTAGGGGGGGCCCTGGGGACTTACGAGCAGTACTTC. The V call is TRBV6-5, the J call TRBJ2-7; D perhaps matches TRBD2 (7 bases). Germline lookup yields CDR1 MNHEY and CDR2 SVGAGI. This CDR3 comprises 14 residues.

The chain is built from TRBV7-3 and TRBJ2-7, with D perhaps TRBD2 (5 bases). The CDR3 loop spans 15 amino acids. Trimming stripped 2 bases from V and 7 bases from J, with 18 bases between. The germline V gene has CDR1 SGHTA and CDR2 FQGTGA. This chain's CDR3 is CASSLDTAELREQYF. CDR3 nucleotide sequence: TGTGCCAGCAGCTTAGATACAGCGGAACTAAGAGAGCAGTACTTC.

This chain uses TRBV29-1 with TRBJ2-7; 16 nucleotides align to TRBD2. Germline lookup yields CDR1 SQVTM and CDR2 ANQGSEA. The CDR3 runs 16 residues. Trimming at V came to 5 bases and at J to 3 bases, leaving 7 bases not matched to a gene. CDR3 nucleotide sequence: TGCAGCGTTTTGGGACTAGCGGGAGGGTCGGGCTACGAGCAGTACTTC. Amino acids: CSVLGLAGGSGYEQYF.

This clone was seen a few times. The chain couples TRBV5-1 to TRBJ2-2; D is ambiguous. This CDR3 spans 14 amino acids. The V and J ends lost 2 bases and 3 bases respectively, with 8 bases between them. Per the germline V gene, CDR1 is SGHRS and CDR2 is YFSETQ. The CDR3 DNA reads TGCGCCAGCAGCTTTGTTGTGGACACCGGGGAGCTGTTTTTT. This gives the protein CASSFVVDTGELFF.

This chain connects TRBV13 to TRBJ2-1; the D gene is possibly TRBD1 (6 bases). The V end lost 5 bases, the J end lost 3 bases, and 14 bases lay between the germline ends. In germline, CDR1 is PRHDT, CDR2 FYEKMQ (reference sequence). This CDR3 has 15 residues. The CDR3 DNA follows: TGTGCCAGCAGCCCCGTGGACAGAAACTACAATGAGCAGTTCTTC. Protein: CASSPVDRNYNEQFF.

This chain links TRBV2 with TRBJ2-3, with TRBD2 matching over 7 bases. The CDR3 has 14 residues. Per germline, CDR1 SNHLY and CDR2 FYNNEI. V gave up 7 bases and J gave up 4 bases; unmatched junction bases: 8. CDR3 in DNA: TGTGCCAGCACCAAATGGGGGGGTCCAGATACGCAGTATTTT. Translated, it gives CASTKWGGPDTQYF.

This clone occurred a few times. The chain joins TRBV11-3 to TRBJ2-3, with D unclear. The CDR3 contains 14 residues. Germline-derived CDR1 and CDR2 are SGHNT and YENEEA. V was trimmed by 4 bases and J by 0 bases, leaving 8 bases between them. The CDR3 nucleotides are TGTGCCAGCAGCTGGGGTAGAAGCACAGATACGCAGTATTTT. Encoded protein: CASSWGRSTDTQYF.

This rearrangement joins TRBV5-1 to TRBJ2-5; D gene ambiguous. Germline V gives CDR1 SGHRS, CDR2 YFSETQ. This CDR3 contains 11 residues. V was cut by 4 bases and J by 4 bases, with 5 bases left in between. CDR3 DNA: TGCGCCAGCAGCGTTCGAGAGACCCAGTACTTC. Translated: CASSVRETQYF.

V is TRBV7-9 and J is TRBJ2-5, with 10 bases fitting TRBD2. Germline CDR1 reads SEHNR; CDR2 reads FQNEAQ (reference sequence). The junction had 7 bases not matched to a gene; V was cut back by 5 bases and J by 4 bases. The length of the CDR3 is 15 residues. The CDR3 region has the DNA TGTGCCAGCAGCCAGGGGGGACTAGCGTTAGAGACCCAGTACTTC. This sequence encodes CASSQGGLALETQYF.

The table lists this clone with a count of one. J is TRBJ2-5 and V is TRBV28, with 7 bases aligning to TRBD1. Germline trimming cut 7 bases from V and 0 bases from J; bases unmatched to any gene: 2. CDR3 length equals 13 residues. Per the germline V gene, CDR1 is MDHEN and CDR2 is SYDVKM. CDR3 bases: TGTGCCAGCAACAGGGGACACCAAGAGACCCAGTACTTC. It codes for CASNRGHQETQYF.

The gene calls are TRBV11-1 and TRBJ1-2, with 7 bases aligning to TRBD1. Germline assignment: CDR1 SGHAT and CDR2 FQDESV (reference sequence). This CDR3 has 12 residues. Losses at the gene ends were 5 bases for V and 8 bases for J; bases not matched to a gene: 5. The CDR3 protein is CASSRRDRGYTF. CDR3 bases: TGTGCCAGCAGCCGCCGGGACAGAGGCTACACCTTC.

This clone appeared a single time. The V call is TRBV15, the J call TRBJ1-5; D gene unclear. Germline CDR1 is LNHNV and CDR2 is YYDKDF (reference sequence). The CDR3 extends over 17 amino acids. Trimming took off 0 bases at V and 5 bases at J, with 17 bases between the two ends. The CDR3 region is CATSRDRETEPDQPQHF. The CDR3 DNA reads TGTGCCACCAGCAGAGATCGTGAGACGGAGCCGGATCAGCCCCAGCATTTT.

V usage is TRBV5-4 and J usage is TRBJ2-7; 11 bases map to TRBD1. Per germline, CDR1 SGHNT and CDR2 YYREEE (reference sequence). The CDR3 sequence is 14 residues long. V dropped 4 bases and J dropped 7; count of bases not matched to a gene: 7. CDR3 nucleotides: TGTGCCAGCAGCCCGGACAGGGGGCGATGGGAGCAGTACTTC. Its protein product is CASSPDRGRWEQYF.